A selection of T cell receptor beta chains follows, all from one sample in a study of human T cells and chemical hapten exposure. MiXCR was run by TCRdb on the RACE reads, yielding one entry per CDR3 protein. The data show about 82,000 distinct CDR3 sequences, under 15% seen once. Sequencing used whole blood, obtained in connection with sensitization to the hapten diphenylcyclopropenone (DPC). These receptors were collected from a woman aged 45-65 years with alopecia areata. Some clones in this sample may be carry-over from other donors' samples. Each CDR3 is given with its conserved first and last residue. A D gene is named only where the DNA matches it firmly. Rows give clone size only sometimes, using once, few, many, or a class for an expanded clone.

clone size	D gene	V gene	J gene	CDR3 protein	CDR3 DNA
many	-	TRBV19	TRBJ2-6	CASSIGSGLGANVLTF	TGTGCCAGTAGTATAGGGAGCGGGCTTGGGGCCAACGTCCTGACTTTC
many	-	TRBV11-2	TRBJ1-1	CASSLVRAMGEAFF	TGTGCCAGCAGCTTAGTCAGGGCCATGGGAGAAGCTTTCTTT
-	TRBD1	TRBV3-1	TRBJ1-1	CASSRLQGTEAFF	TGTGCCAGCAGCCGTTTACAGGGGACTGAAGCTTTCTTT
-	-	TRBV4-2	TRBJ1-1	CASSQNRGLEAFF	TGTGCCAGCAGCCAGAACCGGGGGCTTGAAGCTTTCTTT
many	-	TRBV7-6	TRBJ2-1	CASSLGTSAYNEQFF	TGTGCCAGCAGCTTAGGGACTTCCGCCTACAATGAGCAGTTCTTC
few	-	TRBV15	TRBJ2-1	CATSRDETSREFF	TGTGCCACCAGCAGAGATGAGACCTCCAGGGAGTTCTTC
many	TRBD2	TRBV28	TRBJ2-7	CASSPSPSGRHEQYF	TGTGCCAGCAGCCCCTCGCCTAGCGGGAGACACGAGCAGTACTTC
few	-	TRBV6-2/TRBV6-3	TRBJ2-2	CASSYSISASKNTGELFF	TGTGCCAGCAGTTACTCGATATCGGCAAGTAAGAACACCGGGGAGCTGTTTTTT
few	-	TRBV18	TRBJ1-1	CASSPGGGNTEAFF	TGTGCCAGCTCACCGGGAGGGGGGAACACTGAAGCTTTCTTT
-	TRBD1	TRBV5-1	TRBJ2-3	CASSSKITDRGGTQYF	TGCGCCAGCAGCTCCAAAATCACTGACAGGGGCGGTACGCAGTATTTT
few	TRBD1	TRBV5-1	TRBJ2-1	CASSRTGTSYNEQFF	TGCGCCAGCAGCCGGACAGGGACCTCTTACAATGAGCAGTTCTTC
few	-	TRBV14	TRBJ1-2	CASSPLGGARGYGYTF	TGTGCCAGCAGCCCCCTAGGGGGGGCGCGGGGCTATGGCTACACCTTC
-	TRBD1	TRBV27	TRBJ1-1	CASSPRGQEAFF	TGTGCCAGCAGTCCCAGGGGGCAGGAAGCTTTCTTT
-	TRBD1	TRBV20-1	TRBJ1-3	CSARQGASGNTIYF	TGCAGTGCACGACAGGGAGCCTCTGGAAACACCATATATTTT
few	-	TRBV5-1	TRBJ2-7	CASSLVGSGEQYF	TGCGCCAGCAGCTTGGTCGGATCTGGCGAGCAGTACTTC
many	TRBD2	TRBV7-2	TRBJ2-1	CASSPGLAGRRWVGEQFF	TGTGCCAGCAGCCCAGGACTAGCGGGACGGCGTTGGGTAGGTGAGCAGTTCTTC
few	TRBD2	TRBV5-1	TRBJ2-3	CASSLGLLLAPDTQYF	TGCGCCAGCAGCTTGGGGCTTTTACTAGCGCCCGATACGCAGTATTTT
many	-	TRBV10-2	TRBJ1-1	CASFDGLLQAFF	TGCGCCAGCTTCGACGGACTTCTCCAAGCTTTCTTT
many	TRBD2	TRBV20-1	TRBJ2-1	CSARAGVTYNEQFF	TGCAGTGCAAGAGCGGGAGTGACCTACAATGAGCAGTTCTTC
few	-	TRBV20-1	TRBJ2-7	CSARLLNSYEQYF	TGCAGTGCTAGACTGTTAAACTCCTACGAGCAGTACTTC
-	-	TRBV2	TRBJ2-4	CASSSTDVAKNIQYF	TGTGCCAGCAGTTCGACGGATGTAGCCAAAAACATTCAGTACTTC
few	-	TRBV9	TRBJ2-1	CASSVATSNNEQFF	TGTGCCAGCAGCGTAGCCACCAGCAACAATGAGCAGTTCTTC
-	TRBD1	TRBV7-9	TRBJ1-1	CASSSTGQALGTEAFF	TGTGCCAGCAGCTCAACGGGACAGGCCCTGGGGACTGAAGCTTTCTTT
few	-	TRBV29-1	TRBJ1-2	CSVVPLLTISNYGYTF	TGCAGCGTTGTGCCCCTCTTGACCATTTCTAACTATGGCTACACCTTC
-	-	TRBV7-6	TRBJ1-5	CASSPGPGAYNQPQHF	TGTGCCAGCAGTCCTGGGCCAGGGGCCTACAATCAGCCCCAGCATTTT
-	TRBD2	TRBV9	TRBJ2-5	CASSGIAGETQYF	TGTGCCAGCAGCGGGATAGCGGGCGAGACCCAGTACTTC
few	-	TRBV30	TRBJ1-1	CAWSRTGFNTEAFF	TGTGCCTGGAGTAGGACGGGGTTCAACACTGAAGCTTTCTTT
-	TRBD2	TRBV11-3	TRBJ2-1	CASSLSAPGLAGVNEQFF	TGTGCCAGCAGCTTATCCGCCCCGGGGCTAGCGGGAGTTAATGAGCAGTTCTTC
-	-	TRBV21-1	TRBJ2-1	CASSTKFKQGRNYNEQFF	TGTGCCAGCAGCACTAAATTTAAACAGGGTAGGAACTACAATGAGCAGTTCTTC
few	-	TRBV10-2	TRBJ1-5	CASSEGDSNQPQHF	TGCGCCAGCAGTGAAGGAGATAGCAATCAGCCCCAGCATTTT
many	TRBD2	TRBV12-3/TRBV12-4	TRBJ2-3	CASSSGASGRLSQYF	TGTGCCAGCAGTTCCGGGGCTAGCGGGAGGTTGTCGCAGTATTTT
many	-	TRBV6-2/TRBV6-3	TRBJ2-3	CASSYLRRVGTDTQYF	TGTGCCAGCAGTTATCTCCGGCGGGTGGGCACAGATACGCAGTATTTT
few	TRBD1	TRBV12-3/TRBV12-4	TRBJ1-2	CASSPRQGGGYGYTF	TGTGCCAGCAGTCCCCGACAGGGGGGTGGCTATGGCTACACCTTC
many	-	TRBV27	TRBJ2-1	CASRSNDEQFF	TGTGCCAGCAGAAGTAACGATGAGCAGTTCTTC
-	-	TRBV5-1	TRBJ2-1	CASSFDRDSRLVNYNEQFF	TGCGCCAGCAGCTTCGACCGGGACTCCCGATTGGTGAACTACAATGAGCAGTTCTTC
many	-	TRBV19	TRBJ2-1	CASTTPTSLRSYNEQFF	TGTGCCAGTACCACACCAACTAGTCTACGGTCCTACAATGAGCAGTTCTTC
-	TRBD1	TRBV29-1	TRBJ1-3	CSVGSGTGGPSSGNTIYF	TGCAGCGTTGGATCCGGGACAGGGGGCCCTTCCTCTGGAAACACCATATATTTT
many	-	TRBV10-3	TRBJ2-3	CAISESDWRTDTQYF	TGTGCCATCAGTGAGTCGGACTGGCGCACAGATACGCAGTATTTT